This TCR beta chain was recorded in a study of siplizumab effects on memory and regulatory T cells. Trimming took off 1 base at V and 4 bases at J, with 5 bases between the two ends. This CDR3 contains 14 residues. Germline V gene lookup returns CDR1 SEHNR and CDR2 FQNEAQ (reference sequence). Points on this clone: The antigen is unknown.

The study assayed around 9.3 x 10^4 TCR templates per sample. Sequencing was performed with immunoSEQ multiplex PCR; in TCRdb, only in-frame clones are kept and a portion is missing. The sample shows 85,000 to 130,000 clones, 94% of them seen only once. Study-wide results and caveats: Siplizumab significantly reduced alloreactive sequences traceable to unstimulated CD4+ memory cells. Assignment to unstimulated subsets succeeded for only a minor fraction of the alloreactive clones.

Sequencing was carried out using Tregs sorted from blood. The clonotype comes from a human donor in good health. This sequence joins TRBV7-9 and TRBJ2-6, with D uncertain. CDR3 amino acids: CASSLGVGANVLTF. CDR3 coding DNA: TGTGCCAGCAGCTTAGGAGTAGGGGCCAACGTCCTGACTTTC.